This T cell receptor (beta chain) was recovered during a study of CD8+ T cells in alopecia areata. Broader study findings: Although TCR sharing was seen in mice, sharing across patients was less clear, possibly for HLA-related reasons. Resident alphabeta T-cell populations of normal skin are likewise subject to sequencing in scalp samples. Across lesional scalp, and particularly alopecia totalis/universalis, clonality surpassed that of normal scalp.

Following RNA extraction, reverse transcription yielded cDNA that acted as the sequencing template. Sequencing used immunoSEQ multiplex PCR; TCRdb keeps in-frame clones, though not all of them. Seen here are a few hundred thousand clones, 65% to 70% observed once, and the top ten hold more than 0.95%. Peripheral blood, together with lesional scalp punch biopsies, was collected from alopecia areata patients. Concerning this clone itself: The antigen is unknown.

The CDR3 has 16 amino acids. J gave up 5 bases and V 5 bases, and 13 bases lay outside the gene matches. Germline CDR1 SGHTA, CDR2 FQGNSA. The receptor was isolated from a human donor with alopecia areata. This chain links TRBV7-2 with TRBJ2-3; 7 positions match TRBD1. The input for sequencing was CD4+ T cells sorted from blood, taken at week 0. Here the CDR3 reads CASSIHGTAFLDTQYF. The CDR3 coding sequence is TGTGCCAGCAGCATACACGGGACAGCTTTCCTAGATACGCAGTATTTT.